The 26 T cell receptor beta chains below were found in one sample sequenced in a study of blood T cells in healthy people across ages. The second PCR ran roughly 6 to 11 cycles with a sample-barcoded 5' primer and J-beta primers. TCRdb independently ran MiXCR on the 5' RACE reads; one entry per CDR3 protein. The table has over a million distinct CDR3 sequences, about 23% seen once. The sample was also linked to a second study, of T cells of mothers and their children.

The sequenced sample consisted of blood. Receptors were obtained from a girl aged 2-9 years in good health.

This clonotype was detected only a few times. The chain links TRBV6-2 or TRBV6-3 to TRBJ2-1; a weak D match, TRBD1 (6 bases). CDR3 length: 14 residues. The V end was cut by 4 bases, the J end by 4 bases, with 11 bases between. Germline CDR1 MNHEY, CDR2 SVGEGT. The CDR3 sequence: CASSWATGYNEQFF. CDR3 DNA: TGTGCCAGCAGTTGGGCGACAGGTTACAATGAGCAGTTCTTC.

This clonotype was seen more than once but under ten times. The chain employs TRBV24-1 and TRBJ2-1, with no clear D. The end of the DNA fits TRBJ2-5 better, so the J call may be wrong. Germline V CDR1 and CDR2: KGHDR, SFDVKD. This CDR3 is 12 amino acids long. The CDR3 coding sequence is TGTGCCACCAGTGAGGGTATGCAGACCCAGTACTTC. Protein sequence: CATSEGMQTQYF.

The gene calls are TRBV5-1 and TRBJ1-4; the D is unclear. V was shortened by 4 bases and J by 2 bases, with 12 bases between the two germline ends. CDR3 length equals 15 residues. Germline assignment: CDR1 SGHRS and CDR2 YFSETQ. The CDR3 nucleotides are TGCGCCAGCAGCGAGAATATCGGGACTAATGAAAAACTGTTTTTT. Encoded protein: CASSENIGTNEKLFF.

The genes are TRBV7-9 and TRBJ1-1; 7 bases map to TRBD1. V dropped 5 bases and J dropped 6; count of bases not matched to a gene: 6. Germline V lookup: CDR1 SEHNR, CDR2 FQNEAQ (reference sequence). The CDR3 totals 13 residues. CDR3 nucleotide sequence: TGTGCCAGCAGCGTATCAGGGGGGGCTGAAGCTTTCTTT. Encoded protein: CASSVSGGAEAFF.

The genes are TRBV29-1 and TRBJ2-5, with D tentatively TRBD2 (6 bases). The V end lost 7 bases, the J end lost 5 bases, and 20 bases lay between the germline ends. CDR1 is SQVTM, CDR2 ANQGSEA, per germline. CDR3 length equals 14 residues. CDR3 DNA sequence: TGCAGCGCATCCCGACGGGGGTTCGGGGAGACCCAGTACTTC. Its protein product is CSASRRGFGETQYF.

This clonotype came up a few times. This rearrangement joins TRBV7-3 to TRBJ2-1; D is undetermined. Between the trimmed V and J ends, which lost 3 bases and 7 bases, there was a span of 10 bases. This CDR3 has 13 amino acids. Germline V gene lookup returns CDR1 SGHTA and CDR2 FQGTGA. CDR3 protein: CASSFSYENEQFF. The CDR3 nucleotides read TGTGCCAGCAGCTTCTCCTATGAGAATGAGCAGTTCTTC.

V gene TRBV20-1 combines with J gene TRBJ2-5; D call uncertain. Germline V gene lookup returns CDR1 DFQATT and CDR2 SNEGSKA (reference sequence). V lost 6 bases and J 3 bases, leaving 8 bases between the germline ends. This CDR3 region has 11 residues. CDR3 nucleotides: TGCAGTGCCTTAGAGGAAGAGACCCAGTACTTC. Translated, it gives CSALEEETQYF.

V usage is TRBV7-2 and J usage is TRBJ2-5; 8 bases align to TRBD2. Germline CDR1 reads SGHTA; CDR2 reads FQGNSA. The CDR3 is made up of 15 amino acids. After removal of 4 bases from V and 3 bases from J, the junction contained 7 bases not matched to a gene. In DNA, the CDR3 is TGTGCCAGCAGCTCTGGCGGGAGGCTGGAAGAGACCCAGTACTTC. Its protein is CASSSGGRLEETQYF.

The CDR3 is CSASFPGVNDNEQFF. In DNA, the CDR3 is TGCAGTGCTAGCTTTCCGGGAGTGAACGACAATGAGCAGTTCTTC. The rearrangement uses TRBV20-1 and TRBJ2-1; D is perhaps TRBD2 (6 bases). Germline V gene sequence: CDR1 DFQATT, CDR2 SNEGSKA (reference sequence). The CDR3 loop spans 15 amino acids. Trimming shortened V by 3 bases and J by 5 bases, and 17 bases separated the two germline ends.

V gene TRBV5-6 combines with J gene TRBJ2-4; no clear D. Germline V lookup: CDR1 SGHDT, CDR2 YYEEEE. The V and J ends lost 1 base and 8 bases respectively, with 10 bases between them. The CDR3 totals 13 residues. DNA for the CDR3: TGTGCCAGCAGCTTGTCCCTGAAGGACATTCAGTACTTC. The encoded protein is CASSLSLKDIQYF.

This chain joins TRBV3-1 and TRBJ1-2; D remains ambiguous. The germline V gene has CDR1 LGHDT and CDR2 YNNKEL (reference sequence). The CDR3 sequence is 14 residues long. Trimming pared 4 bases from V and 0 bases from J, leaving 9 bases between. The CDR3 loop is CASSRNGANYGYTF. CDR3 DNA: TGTGCCAGCAGCCGGAATGGCGCTAACTATGGCTACACCTTC. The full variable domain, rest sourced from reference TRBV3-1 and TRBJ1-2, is DTAVSQTPKYLVTQMGNDKSIKCEQNLGHDTMYWYKQDSKKFLKIMFSYNNKELIINETVPNRFSPKSPDKAHLNLHINSLELGDSAVYFCASSRNGANYGYTFGSGTRLTVV.

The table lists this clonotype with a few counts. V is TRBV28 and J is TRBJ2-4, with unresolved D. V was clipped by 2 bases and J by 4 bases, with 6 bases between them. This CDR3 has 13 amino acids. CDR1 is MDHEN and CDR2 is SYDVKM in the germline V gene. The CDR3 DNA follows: TGTGCCAGCAGTTTACGGCTGAAAAACATTCAGTACTTC. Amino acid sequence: CASSLRLKNIQYF.

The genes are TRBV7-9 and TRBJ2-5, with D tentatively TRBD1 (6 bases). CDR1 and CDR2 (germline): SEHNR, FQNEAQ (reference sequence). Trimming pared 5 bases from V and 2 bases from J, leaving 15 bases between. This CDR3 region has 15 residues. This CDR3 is CASSPRDDRQETQYF. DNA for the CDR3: TGTGCCAGCAGCCCAAGAGATGACAGGCAAGAGACCCAGTACTTC.

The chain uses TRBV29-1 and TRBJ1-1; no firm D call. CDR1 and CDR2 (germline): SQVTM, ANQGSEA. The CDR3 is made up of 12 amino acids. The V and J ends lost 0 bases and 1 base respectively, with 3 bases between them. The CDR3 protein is CSVEEWNTEAFF. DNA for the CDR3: TGCAGCGTTGAAGAATGGAACACTGAAGCTTTCTTT.

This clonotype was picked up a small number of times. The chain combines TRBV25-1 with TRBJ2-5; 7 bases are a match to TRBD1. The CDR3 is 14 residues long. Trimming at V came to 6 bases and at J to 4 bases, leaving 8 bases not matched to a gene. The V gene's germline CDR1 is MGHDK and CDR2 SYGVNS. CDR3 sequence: CASSPENRGETQYF. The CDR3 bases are TGTGCCAGCAGCCCCGAAAACAGGGGAGAGACCCAGTACTTC. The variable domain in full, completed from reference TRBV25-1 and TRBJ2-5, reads EADIYQTPRYLVIGTGKKITLECSQTMGHDKMYWYQQDPGMELHLIHYSYGVNSTEKGDLSSESTVSRIRTEHFPLTLESARPSHTSQYLCASSPENRGETQYFGPGTRLLVL.

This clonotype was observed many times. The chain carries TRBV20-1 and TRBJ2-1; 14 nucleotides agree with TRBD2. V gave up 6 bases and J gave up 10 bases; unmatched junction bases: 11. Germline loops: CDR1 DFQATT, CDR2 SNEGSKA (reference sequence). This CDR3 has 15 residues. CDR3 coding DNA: TGCAGTGCGCCGGGACTAGCGGGGGACATCTGGGAGCAGTTCTTC. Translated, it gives CSAPGLAGDIWEQFF.

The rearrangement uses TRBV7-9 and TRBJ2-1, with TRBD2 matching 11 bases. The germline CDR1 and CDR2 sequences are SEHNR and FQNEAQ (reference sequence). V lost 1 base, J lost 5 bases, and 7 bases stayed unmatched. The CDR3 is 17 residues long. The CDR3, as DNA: TGTGCCAGCAGCTTAGTGGGGGAGACTAGCGGGAACAATGAGCAGTTCTTC. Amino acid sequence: CASSLVGETSGNNEQFF. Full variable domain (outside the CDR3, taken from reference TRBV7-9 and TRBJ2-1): DTGVSQNPRHKITKRGQNVTFRCDPISEHNRLYWYRQTLGQGPEFLTYFQNEAQLEKSRLLSDRFSAERPKGSFSTLEIQRTEQGDSAMYLCASSLVGETSGNNEQFFGPGTRLTVL.

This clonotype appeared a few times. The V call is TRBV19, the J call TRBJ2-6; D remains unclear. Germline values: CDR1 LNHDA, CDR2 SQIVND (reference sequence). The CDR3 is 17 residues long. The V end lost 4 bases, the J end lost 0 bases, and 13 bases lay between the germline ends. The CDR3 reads CASSNDIPFSGANVLTF. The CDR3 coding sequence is TGTGCCAGTAGTAATGACATCCCCTTCTCTGGGGCCAACGTCCTGACTTTC.

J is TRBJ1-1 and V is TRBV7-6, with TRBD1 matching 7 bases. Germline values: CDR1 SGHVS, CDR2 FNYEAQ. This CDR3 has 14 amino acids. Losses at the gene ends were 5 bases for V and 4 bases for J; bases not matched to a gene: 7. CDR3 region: CASSHLTGATEAFF. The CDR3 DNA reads TGTGCCAGCAGCCACCTTACAGGGGCCACTGAAGCTTTCTTT.

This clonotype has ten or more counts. In nucleotides, the CDR3 is TGCAGTGTCCCGACAGTCTACCAAGAGACCCAGTACTTC. Its protein is CSVPTVYQETQYF. This rearrangement joins TRBV20-1 to TRBJ2-5; maybe TRBD1 (5 bases). The CDR3 runs to 13 residues. Germline V gene data show CDR1 as DFQATT and CDR2 as SNEGSKA (reference sequence). Trimming pared 7 bases from V and 0 bases from J, leaving 12 bases between.

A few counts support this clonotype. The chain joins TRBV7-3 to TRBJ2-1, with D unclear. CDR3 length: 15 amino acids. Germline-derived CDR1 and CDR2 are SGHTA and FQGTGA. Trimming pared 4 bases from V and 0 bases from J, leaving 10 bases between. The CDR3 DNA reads TGTGCCAGCAGCTACCAAAGGAGCTCCTACAATGAGCAGTTCTTC. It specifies CASSYQRSSYNEQFF.

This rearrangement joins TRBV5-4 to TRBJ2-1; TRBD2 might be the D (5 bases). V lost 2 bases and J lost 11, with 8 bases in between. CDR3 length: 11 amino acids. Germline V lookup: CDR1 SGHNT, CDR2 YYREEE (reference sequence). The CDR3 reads CASSLQRKQFF. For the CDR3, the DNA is TGTGCCAGCAGCTTACAGCGGAAGCAGTTCTTC.

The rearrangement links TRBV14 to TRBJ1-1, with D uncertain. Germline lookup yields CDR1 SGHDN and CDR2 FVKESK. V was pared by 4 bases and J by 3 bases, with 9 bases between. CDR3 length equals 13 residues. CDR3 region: CASSPSFYTEAFF. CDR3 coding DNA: TGTGCCAGCAGCCCATCCTTTTACACTGAAGCTTTCTTT.

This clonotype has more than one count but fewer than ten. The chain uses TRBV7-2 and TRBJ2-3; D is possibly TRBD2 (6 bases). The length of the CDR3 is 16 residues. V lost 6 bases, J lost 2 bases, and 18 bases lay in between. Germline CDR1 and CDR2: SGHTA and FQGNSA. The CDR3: CASRRWGDSHTDTQYF. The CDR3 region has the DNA TGTGCCAGCAGAAGGTGGGGGGACTCTCACACAGATACGCAGTATTTT.

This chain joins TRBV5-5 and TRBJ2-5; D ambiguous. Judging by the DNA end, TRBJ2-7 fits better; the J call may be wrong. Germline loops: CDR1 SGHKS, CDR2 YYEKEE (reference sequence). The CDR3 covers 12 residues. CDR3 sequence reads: CASIGSTHEQYF. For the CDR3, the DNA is TGTGCCAGCATAGGCAGCACCCACGAGCAGTACTTC.

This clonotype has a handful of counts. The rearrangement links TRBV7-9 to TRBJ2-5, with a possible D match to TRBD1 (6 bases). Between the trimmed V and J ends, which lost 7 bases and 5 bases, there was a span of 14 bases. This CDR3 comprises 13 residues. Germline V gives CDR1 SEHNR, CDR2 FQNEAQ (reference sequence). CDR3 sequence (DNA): TGTGCCAGCAAGGGGGACCTTGGGGAGACCCAGTACTTC. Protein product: CASKGDLGETQYF. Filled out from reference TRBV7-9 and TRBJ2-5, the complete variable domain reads DTGVSQNPRHKITKRGQNVTFRCDPISEHNRLYWYRQTLGQGPEFLTYFQNEAQLEKSRLLSDRFSAERPKGSFSTLEIQRTEQGDSAMYLCASKGDLGETQYFGPGTRLLVL.